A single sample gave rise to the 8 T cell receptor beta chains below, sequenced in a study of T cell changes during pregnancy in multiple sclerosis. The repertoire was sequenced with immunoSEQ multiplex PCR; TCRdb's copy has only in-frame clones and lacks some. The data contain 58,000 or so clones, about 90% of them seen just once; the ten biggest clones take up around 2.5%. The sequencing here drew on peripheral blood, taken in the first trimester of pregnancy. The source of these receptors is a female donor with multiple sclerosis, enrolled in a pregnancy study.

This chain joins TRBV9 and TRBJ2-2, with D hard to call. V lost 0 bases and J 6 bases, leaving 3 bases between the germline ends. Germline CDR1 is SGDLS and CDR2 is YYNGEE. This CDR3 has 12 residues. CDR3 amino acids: CASSVVAGELFF. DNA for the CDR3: TGTGCCAGCAGCGTAGTCGCCGGGGAGCTGTTTTTT.

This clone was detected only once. The chain's CDR3 is CASSFSGTSGKNEQFF. CDR3 DNA: TGTGCCAGCAGCTTTTCCGGGACTAGCGGGAAGAATGAGCAGTTCTTC. V usage is TRBV7-2 and J usage is TRBJ2-1; TRBD2 aligns across 13 bases. V trimming: 3 bases; J trimming: 7 bases; junction bases outside the gene matches: 6. This CDR3 region has 16 residues. CDR1 and CDR2 (germline): SGHTA, FQGNSA.

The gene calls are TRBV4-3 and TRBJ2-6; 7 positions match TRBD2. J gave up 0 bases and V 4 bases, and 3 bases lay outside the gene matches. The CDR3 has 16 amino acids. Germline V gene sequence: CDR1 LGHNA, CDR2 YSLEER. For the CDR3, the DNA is TGCGCCAGCAGCCCGACTAGCAGCTCTGGGGCCAACGTCCTGACTTTC. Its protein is CASSPTSSSGANVLTF.

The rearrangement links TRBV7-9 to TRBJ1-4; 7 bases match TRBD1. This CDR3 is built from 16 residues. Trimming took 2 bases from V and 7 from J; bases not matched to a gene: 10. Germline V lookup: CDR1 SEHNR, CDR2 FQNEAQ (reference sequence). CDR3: CASSLPGRGQVEKLFF. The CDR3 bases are TGTGCCAGCAGCTTACCCGGGAGGGGGCAGGTTGAAAAACTGTTTTTT.

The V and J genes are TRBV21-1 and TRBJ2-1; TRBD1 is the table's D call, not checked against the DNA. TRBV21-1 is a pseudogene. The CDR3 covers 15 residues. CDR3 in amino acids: CASSKVWQGYNEQFF. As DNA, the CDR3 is TGTGCCAGCAGCAAAGTCTGGCAGGGCTACAATGAGCAGTTCTTC.

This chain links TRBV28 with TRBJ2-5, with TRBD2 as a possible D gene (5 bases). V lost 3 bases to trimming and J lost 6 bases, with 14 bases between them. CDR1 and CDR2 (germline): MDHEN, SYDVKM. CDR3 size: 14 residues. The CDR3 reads CASSLVGSGKTQYF. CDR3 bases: TGTGCCAGCAGTTTGGTGGGGTCGGGGAAGACCCAGTACTTC.

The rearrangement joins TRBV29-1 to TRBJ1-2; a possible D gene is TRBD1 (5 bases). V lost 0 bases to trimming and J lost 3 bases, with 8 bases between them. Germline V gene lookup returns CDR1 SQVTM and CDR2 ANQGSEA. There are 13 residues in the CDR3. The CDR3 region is CSVEESGDYGYTF. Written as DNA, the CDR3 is TGCAGCGTTGAAGAGTCGGGGGACTATGGCTACACCTTC.

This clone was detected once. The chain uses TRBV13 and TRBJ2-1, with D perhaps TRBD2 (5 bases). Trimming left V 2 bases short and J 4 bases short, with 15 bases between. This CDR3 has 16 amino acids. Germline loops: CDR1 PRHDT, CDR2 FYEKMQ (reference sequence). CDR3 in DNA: TGTGCCAGCAGCTTACATGGCGGGTCCTTGTACAATGAGCAGTTCTTC. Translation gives CASSLHGGSLYNEQFF. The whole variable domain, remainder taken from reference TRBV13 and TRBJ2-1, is AAGVIQSPRHLIKEKRETATLKCYPIPRHDTVYWYQQGPGQDPQFLISFYEKMQSDKGSIPDRFSAQQFSDYHSELNMSSLELGDSALYFCASSLHGGSLYNEQFFGPGTRLTVL.